This T cell receptor (beta chain) appears in the sequencing data of a study of vaccination effects on CD4 cells after COVID-19. Findings of the study overall: Few convalescent patients and no early post-infection timepoints were included in the study.

Profiled with immunoSEQ multiplex PCR; TCRdb holds only in-frame clones, not every one. The repertoire consists of about 24,000 clones, with around three quarters occurring once and the leading ten covering over 9%. Germline-derived CDR1 and CDR2 are MNHEY and SVGAGI. Trimming at V came to 10 bases and at J to 5 bases, leaving 9 bases not matched to a gene. The CDR3 is 14 amino acids. Viral peptide pool expansion of antigen-specific CD4+ T cells preceded sequencing in the ViraFEST assay. Following an approximately eleven-day culture, CD4+ T cells were purified. The healthy vaccine recipients, who had no prior SARS-CoV-2 infection, showed negative nucleocapsid antibodies. In the cultures, half the medium was exchanged for IL-2 medium on days 3 and 7. As concerns this clone: Its antigen is unidentified.

This specimen was CD4+ T cells from PBMCs cultured with HCoV-NL63 spike peptides, taken before COVID-19 vaccination. The receptor was isolated from a human donor who received a COVID-19 vaccine. The chain has TRBV6-5 and TRBJ2-2; TRBD2 matches 8 bases. Here the CDR3 DNA reads TGTGCCAACAGCGGGGGCCCTGGGACCGGGGAGCTGTTTTTT. This gives the protein CANSGGPGTGELFF.